This T cell receptor (beta chain) emerged from a study of T cell changes during pregnancy in multiple sclerosis. TCRdb's copy holds only in-frame clones and misses some; the assay was immunoSEQ multiplex PCR. The profile covers some 60,000 clones, with more than 75% appearing a single time and over 3% taken by the ten largest. This CDR3 comprises 16 residues. In germline, CDR1 is MGHDK, CDR2 SYGVNS. After removal of 2 bases from V and 2 bases from J, the junction contained 8 bases not matched to a gene. The chain couples TRBV25-1 to TRBJ2-7; 8 bases map to TRBD2. This TCR came from a female donor in good health, enrolled as a control in a pregnancy study. This specimen was peripheral blood, taken in the first trimester of pregnancy. Here the CDR3 DNA reads TGTGCCAGCAGTGAAGTTGGAGCGGGGGATGCCTACGAGCAGTACTTC. Protein: CASSEVGAGDAYEQYF.